This T cell receptor beta chain was recovered during a study of identical twins. Findings and limits, study-wide: Zero-insertion analyses were open to partial confounding by invariant MAIT and iNKT cells.

Template switching supplied a universal primer site; unique molecular identifiers were carried on the cDNA. TCRdb analysed the 5' RACE reads with MiXCR anew, one entry per CDR3 protein. This table has about 520,000 distinct CDR3 sequences, about 20% appearing once. This clonotype was detected only a few times. The antigen remains unidentified. V lost 5 bases to trimming and J lost 5 bases; unmatched junction nucleotides: 5. The germline V gene encodes CDR1 SGHRS and CDR2 YFSETQ. The CDR3 consists of 13 residues. These data also featured in a second study, about T cells expressing NK-cell markers. That publication notes: For several donors, the dominant NKG2C+ clonotypes made up about 1.0-8% of their CD8+ T cells.

The clonotype originates from a woman aged 18-30 years in good health. Specimen: CD4+ T cells sorted from blood. The chain recombines TRBV5-1 with TRBJ2-5, with TRBD1 matching over 8 bases. The CDR3 protein is CASSPGGWETQYF. Written as DNA, the CDR3 is TGCGCCAGCAGTCCAGGGGGCTGGGAGACCCAGTACTTC.